These 24 T cell receptor beta chains were sequenced from one sample in a study of hypomethylating agent response in myelodysplastic syndrome. The repertoire was sequenced with immunoSEQ multiplex PCR; TCRdb's copy has only in-frame clones and lacks some. The sample shows thousands of clones, roughly four fifths of them seen only once. This specimen was bone marrow, taken before or after starting hypomethylating agent treatment for myelodysplastic syndrome (not recorded which). All receptors come from a human donor with myelodysplastic syndrome.

This chain connects TRBV2 to TRBJ1-2; D perhaps matches TRBD1 (5 bases). The CDR3 is 12 amino acids. Between the trimmed V and J ends, which lost 6 bases and 6 bases, there was a span of 11 bases. Germline loops: CDR1 SNHLY, CDR2 FYNNEI. CDR3 protein: CASRGRINGYTF. In nucleotides, the CDR3 is TGTGCCAGCAGGGGGCGCATTAATGGCTACACCTTC.

The chain links TRBV25-1 to TRBJ2-7; no clear D. CDR1 is MGHDK and CDR2 is SYGVNS in the germline V gene. This CDR3 is built from 14 residues. The ends were cut back, 8 bases at V and 0 bases at J, with 14 bases in the middle. The CDR3 here is CASSRGRNSYEQYF. The CDR3, as DNA: TGTGCCAGCTCCAGAGGACGGAACTCCTACGAGCAGTACTTC.

This clone was picked up a small number of times. The rearrangement links TRBV2 to TRBJ1-6, with 8 bases aligning to TRBD1. This CDR3 has 15 amino acids. In germline, CDR1 is SNHLY, CDR2 FYNNEI. V gave up 6 bases and J gave up 8 bases; unmatched junction bases: 9. CDR3 bases: TGTGCCAGCAGCGTGCCTGGACAGGGCTATTCACCCCTCCACTTT. Amino acids: CASSVPGQGYSPLHF.

The V call is TRBV5-4, the J call TRBJ2-7; 7 bases line up with TRBD1. Trimming removed 6 bases from V and 0 bases from J; junction bases left unmatched: 12. The germline V gene has CDR1 SGHNT and CDR2 YYREEE (reference sequence). The CDR3 is 16 amino acids. CDR3 residues: CASTQGPGTASYEQYF. The CDR3 nucleotides are TGTGCCAGCACCCAAGGGCCCGGGACAGCCTCCTACGAGCAGTACTTC.

This sequence joins TRBV6-6 and TRBJ1-1; 7 positions match TRBD1. CDR3 length equals 14 residues. The germline gives CDR1 MNHNY, CDR2 SVGAGI (reference sequence). The junction had 5 bases not matched to a gene; V was cut back by 7 bases and J by 0 bases. CDR3 in amino acids: CASTLDRMNTEAFF. The CDR3 DNA reads as TGTGCCAGCACCTTGGACAGGATGAACACTGAAGCTTTCTTT.

This clone was counted a single time. This chain links TRBV6-5 with TRBJ1-4; D remains ambiguous. Germline assignment: CDR1 MNHEY and CDR2 SVGAGI. V dropped 6 bases and J dropped 10 bases, with 15 bases sitting between them. The CDR3 loop spans 13 amino acids. CDR3 sequence (DNA): TGTGCCAGCAGATCCCCCTCGGCGGGAAAACTGTTTTTT. The encoded protein is CASRSPSAGKLFF.

The rearrangement joins TRBV1 to TRBJ2-3. TRBV1 is annotated as a pseudogene. The CDR3 loop spans 17 amino acids. The CDR3 nucleotides are TGCACCAGCAGCCGACCCGCTTCACCAGGGACCACAGATACGCAGTATTTT. Amino acid sequence: CTSSRPASPGTTDTQYF.

This chain links TRBV5-4 with TRBJ2-7; D perhaps matches TRBD2 (5 bases). This CDR3 region has 15 residues. In germline, CDR1 is SGHNT, CDR2 YYREEE (reference sequence). The ends were cut back, 4 bases at V and 2 bases at J, with 16 bases in the middle. CDR3 nucleotides: TGTGCCAGCAGCCGCCTTGGGAGTACGGCCTACGAGCAGTACTTC. Protein product: CASSRLGSTAYEQYF.

The chain employs TRBV27 and TRBJ1-2, with D maybe TRBD1 (6 bases). V lost 5 bases, J lost 4 bases, and 11 bases lay in between. The CDR3 covers 13 residues. Germline loops: CDR1 MNHEY, CDR2 SMNVEV (reference sequence). CDR3 sequence (DNA): TGTGCCAGCAGTCCAGGGGCTAGCTATGGCTACACCTTC. It encodes CASSPGASYGYTF.

The CDR3 spells CASSKQGTEAFF. The CDR3 nucleotides read TGCGCCAGCAGCAAACAGGGGACTGAAGCTTTCTTT. V usage is TRBV5-1 and J usage is TRBJ1-1; 7 bases fit TRBD1. CDR1 SGHRS and CDR2 YFSETQ come from the germline V gene. The J segment lost 5 bases and the V segment lost 4 bases, leaving 2 bases of the junction unmatched. The CDR3 loop spans 12 amino acids.

The chain carries TRBV5-4 and TRBJ1-1, with D unresolved. The germline V and J ends were trimmed by 0 bases and 3 bases, with 3 bases remaining between them. CDR3 length: 12 residues. The V gene's germline CDR1 is SGHNT and CDR2 YYREEE (reference sequence). The CDR3 loop is CASSLGDTEAFF. The CDR3 nucleotides are TGTGCCAGCAGCTTGGGTGACACTGAAGCTTTCTTT.

As to this clone: A junction boundary mismatches the germline segment, possibly from a read error. The rearrangement uses TRBV5-1 and TRBJ2-3; D uncertain. Germline V lookup: CDR1 SGHRS, CDR2 YFSETQ. The CDR3 is made up of 14 amino acids. In DNA, the CDR3 is TGTGCCAGCACCATTAGTGAGATTGGAGATACGCAGTATTTT. This sequence encodes CASTISEIGDTQYF.

A single count supports this clone. The V gene is TRBV15, the J gene TRBJ2-1, with D unclear. CDR1 and CDR2 (germline): LNHNV, YYDKDF (reference sequence). The V end lost 5 bases, the J end lost 2 bases, and 7 bases lay between the germline ends. The CDR3 consists of 13 residues. In DNA form, the CDR3 reads TGTGCCACCAGCCCTTCGCCCTACAATGAGCAGTTCTTC. Amino acid sequence: CATSPSPYNEQFF.

V and J are TRBV5-4 and TRBJ2-6; tentatively, D is TRBD1 or TRBD2 (5 bases each). Germline CDR1 is SGHNT and CDR2 is YYREEE (reference sequence). Trimming cost V 5 bases and J 1 base, with 16 bases left between them. The CDR3 sequence is 17 residues long. CDR3 sequence (DNA): TGTGCCAGCAGGCTAGGCTCGGGACCATCTGGGGCCAACGTCCTGACTTTC. This gives the protein CASRLGSGPSGANVLTF.

The chain carries TRBV5-1 and TRBJ2-3; the match to TRBD2 covers 13 bases. V was clipped by 0 bases and J by 5 bases; unmatched bases: 0. The length of the CDR3 is 15 residues. Germline lookup yields CDR1 SGHRS and CDR2 YFSETQ. The CDR3 sequence is CASSLGTSGGDTQYF. In DNA form, the CDR3 reads TGCGCCAGCAGCTTGGGGACTAGCGGGGGAGATACGCAGTATTTT.

This sequence joins TRBV28 and TRBJ1-1; D possibly corresponds to TRBD1 (6 bases). The CDR3 extends over 13 amino acids. V was cut by 1 base and J by 7 bases, with 10 bases left in between. Germline V gives CDR1 MDHEN, CDR2 SYDVKM. CDR3 amino acids: CASSLSRGLEAFF. In DNA, the CDR3 is TGTGCCAGCAGTTTATCACGGGGGCTTGAAGCTTTCTTT.

The rearrangement joins TRBV18 to TRBJ1-1; D is undetermined. The germline gives CDR1 KGHSH, CDR2 LQKENI. V was clipped by 2 bases and J by 3 bases, with 13 bases between them. This CDR3 spans 15 amino acids. In DNA form, the CDR3 reads TGTGCCAGCTCACCAACCCCCTCTTGGGACACTGAAGCTTTCTTT. Protein product: CASSPTPSWDTEAFF.

The chain couples TRBV7-2 to TRBJ1-2; D gene ambiguous. Trimming removed 1 base from V and 0 bases from J, with 9 bases in between. Germline V gene lookup returns CDR1 SGHTA and CDR2 FQGNSA. The length of the CDR3 is 15 residues. The CDR3 DNA is TGTGCCAGCAGCTTAGGGCCAGCTACTAACTATGGCTACACCTTC. Translated: CASSLGPATNYGYTF.

The V and J genes are TRBV19 and TRBJ2-7; 11 bases line up with TRBD1. Germline V gene lookup returns CDR1 LNHDA and CDR2 SQIVND (reference sequence). V shed 11 bases, J shed 2 bases, and the junction held 8 bases outside the gene matches. The CDR3 contains 14 residues. In nucleotides, the CDR3 is TGTGCCGCAGGACCGGGACAGGGGGCCTACGAGCAGTACTTC. This encodes CAAGPGQGAYEQYF. The whole variable domain, remainder taken from reference TRBV19 and TRBJ2-7, is DGGITQSPKYLFRKEGQNVTLSCEQNLNHDAMYWYRQDPGQGLRLIYYSQIVNDFQKGDIAEGYSVSREKKESFPLTVTSAQKNPTAFYLCAAGPGQGAYEQYFGPGTRLTVT.

Notes on this clone: The junction differs from germline at one of its ends, possibly a read error. This sequence joins TRBV10-3 and TRBJ1-2; TRBD1 matches 12 bases. Germline assignment: CDR1 ENHRY and CDR2 SYGVKD. The CDR3 has 14 residues. The CDR3 spells CASSSGTGGIGYTF. The CDR3 nucleotides are TGTGCCAGCAGTTCCGGGACAGGGGGCATTGGCTACACCTTC.

This chain connects TRBV15 to TRBJ2-3, with 7 bases matching TRBD1. V lost 5 bases to trimming and J lost 1 base; unmatched junction nucleotides: 9. This CDR3 region has 16 residues. Germline CDR1 reads LNHNV; CDR2 reads YYDKDF (reference sequence). CDR3 sequence (DNA): TGTGCCACCAGCTCGGGACAGCCTTCTGGCACAGATACGCAGTATTTT. Protein: CATSSGQPSGTDTQYF.

The V gene is TRBV28, the J gene TRBJ1-4, with D uncertain. Germline values: CDR1 MDHEN, CDR2 SYDVKM. Between the trimmed V and J ends, which lost 3 bases and 0 bases, there was a span of 5 bases. The CDR3 length is 14 residues. CDR3 in amino acids: CASSFPTTNEKLFF. In nucleotides, the CDR3 is TGTGCCAGCAGTTTCCCAACAACTAATGAAAAACTGTTTTTT.

This sequence joins TRBV25-1 and TRBJ2-1; 9 nucleotides agree with TRBD2. J was trimmed by 8 bases and V by 5 bases; bases with no gene match: 10. The germline gives CDR1 MGHDK, CDR2 SYGVNS. The CDR3 covers 15 residues. The CDR3 protein is CASSSGTSSLDEQFF. CDR3 DNA sequence: TGTGCCAGCAGTTCAGGGACTAGCTCTTTGGATGAGCAGTTCTTC.

The J gene is TRBJ2-1, the V gene TRBV19, with 11 bases that match TRBD2. V was clipped by 2 bases and J by 7 bases; unmatched bases: 10. In germline, CDR1 is LNHDA, CDR2 SQIVND (reference sequence). The CDR3 contains 17 residues. Written as DNA, the CDR3 is TGTGCCAGTAGTATAACGGGTGTGGTAGCGGGGGGGAATGAGCAGTTCTTC. It translates to CASSITGVVAGGNEQFF.